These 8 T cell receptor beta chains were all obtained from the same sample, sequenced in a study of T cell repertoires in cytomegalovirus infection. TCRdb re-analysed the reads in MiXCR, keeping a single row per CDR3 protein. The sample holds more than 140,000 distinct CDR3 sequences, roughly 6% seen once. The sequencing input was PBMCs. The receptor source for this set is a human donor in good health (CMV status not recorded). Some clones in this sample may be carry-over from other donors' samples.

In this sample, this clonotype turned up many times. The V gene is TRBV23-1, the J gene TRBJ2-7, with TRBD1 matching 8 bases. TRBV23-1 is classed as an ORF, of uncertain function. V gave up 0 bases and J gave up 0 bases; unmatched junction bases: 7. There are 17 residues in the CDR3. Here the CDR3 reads CASSQSIGTGSSYEQYF. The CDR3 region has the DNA TGCGCCAGCAGTCAATCGATCGGGACAGGTTCCTCCTACGAGCAGTACTTC.

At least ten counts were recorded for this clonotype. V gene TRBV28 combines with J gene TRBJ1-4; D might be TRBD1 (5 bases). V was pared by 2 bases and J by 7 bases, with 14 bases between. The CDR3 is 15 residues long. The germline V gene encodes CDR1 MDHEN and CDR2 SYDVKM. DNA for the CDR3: TGTGCCAGCAGTTTAAATGCAGGGAGTCGTGAAAAACTGTTTTTT. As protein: CASSLNAGSREKLFF.

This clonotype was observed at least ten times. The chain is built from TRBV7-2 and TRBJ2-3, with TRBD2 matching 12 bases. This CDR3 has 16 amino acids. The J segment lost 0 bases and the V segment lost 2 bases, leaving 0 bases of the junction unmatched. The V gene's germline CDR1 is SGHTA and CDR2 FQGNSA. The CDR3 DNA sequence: TGTGCCAGCAGCTTACTAGCGGGGGGGAGCACAGATACGCAGTATTTT. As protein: CASSLLAGGSTDTQYF.

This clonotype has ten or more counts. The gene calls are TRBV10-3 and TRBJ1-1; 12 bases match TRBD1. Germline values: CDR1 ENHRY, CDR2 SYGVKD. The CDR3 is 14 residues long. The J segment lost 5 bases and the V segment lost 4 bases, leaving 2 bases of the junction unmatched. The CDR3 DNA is TGTGCCATCAGTGGGGACAGGGGGCCAACTGAAGCTTTCTTT. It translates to CAISGDRGPTEAFF.

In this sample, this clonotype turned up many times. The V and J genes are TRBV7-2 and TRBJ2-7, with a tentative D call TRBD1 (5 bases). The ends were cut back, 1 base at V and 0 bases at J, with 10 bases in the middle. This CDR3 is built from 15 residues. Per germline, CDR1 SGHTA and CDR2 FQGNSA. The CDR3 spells CASSLGGQGSYEQYF. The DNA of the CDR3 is TGTGCCAGCAGCTTAGGAGGCCAGGGCTCCTACGAGCAGTACTTC. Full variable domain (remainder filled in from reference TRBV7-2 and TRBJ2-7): GAGVSQSPSNKVTEKGKDVELRCDPISGHTALYWYRQSLGQGLEFLIYFQGNSAPDKSGLPSDRFSAERTGGSVSTLTIQRTQQEDSAVYLCASSLGGQGSYEQYFGPGTRLTVT.

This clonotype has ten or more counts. CDR3: CASSRDRSNTGELFF. The CDR3, as DNA: TGTGCCAGCAGCCGCGACAGGTCGAACACCGGGGAGCTGTTTTTT. The chain is built from TRBV7-2 and TRBJ2-2; possibly TRBD1 for D (6 bases). Per germline, CDR1 SGHTA and CDR2 FQGNSA. CDR3 size: 15 residues. Trimming took off 5 bases at V and 0 bases at J, with 10 bases between the two ends.

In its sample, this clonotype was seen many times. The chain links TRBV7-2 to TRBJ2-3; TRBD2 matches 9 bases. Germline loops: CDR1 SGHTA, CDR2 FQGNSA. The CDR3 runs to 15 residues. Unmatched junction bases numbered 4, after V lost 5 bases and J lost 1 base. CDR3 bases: TGTGCCAGCAGCACGCAGCGGGGGGGCACAGATACGCAGTATTTT. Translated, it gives CASSTQRGGTDTQYF. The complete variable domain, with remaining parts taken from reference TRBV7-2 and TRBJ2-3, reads GAGVSQSPSNKVTEKGKDVELRCDPISGHTALYWYRQSLGQGLEFLIYFQGNSAPDKSGLPSDRFSAERTGGSVSTLTIQRTQQEDSAVYLCASSTQRGGTDTQYFGPGTRLTVL.

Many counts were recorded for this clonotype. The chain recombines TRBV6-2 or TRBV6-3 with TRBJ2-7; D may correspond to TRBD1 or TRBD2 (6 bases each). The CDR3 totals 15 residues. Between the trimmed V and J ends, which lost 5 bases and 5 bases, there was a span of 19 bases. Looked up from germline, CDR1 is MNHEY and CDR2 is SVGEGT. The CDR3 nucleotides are TGTGCCAGCAGTAAACTCCCGGGGGCCAGGAACGAGCAGTACTTC. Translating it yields CASSKLPGARNEQYF.